This TCR beta chain was captured in a study of blood T cell repertoires in COVID-19 (dated by TCRdb to about 2020). A note on the overall study: Recovered participants in ImmuneRACE Cohort 3 were defined as having two consecutive negative NP/OP PCR tests, clearance from a healthcare professional, or resolution of symptoms. Samples from collaborators originated in the United States, Italy and Spain and spanned both the acute and convalescent phases of COVID-19. The material from the prospective study consisted of cDNA or gDNA derived from T cells, B-cell-depleted T cells, or PBMCs. Subjects who had been exposed to COVID-19, were actively infected with it, or had recovered from it provided the deeply sampled blood TCRbeta repertoires that made up the dataset. The repertoires were released in a freely available public database meant as a resource for research on the immune response to SARS-CoV-2. Samples were obtained from the ongoing ImmuneRACE study (first 160 participants) and from over 1,000 subjects provided by 6 global collaborators. A de-identified subject ID, COVID-19 status, age in years and sex were almost always included in the sample metadata. Where HLA class I and class II types were available, the types were taken from metadata supplied by the sample provider, not from assay-based typing.

From the cysteine up to the phenylalanine, the CDR3 has a length of 13 residues. Just CDR3 DNA is preserved here, 39 bases in frame from base 1. As encoded in the germline V gene (reference sequence), CDR1 is LNHDA while CDR2 is SQIVND. Trimming takes 5 bases from V and 0 bases from J, and the germline ends sit 8 bases apart. Notes on this clone: Its binding antigen is unknown. Base qualities are not recorded, but no much larger clone differs from it by a single base.

Beyond this particular receptor, the publication reports: The amount of clinical and demographic metadata varied by source and participant and was provided uncurated.

TCRbeta CDR3 regions were amplified from genomic DNA using the immunoSEQ Assay, a bias-controlled multiplex PCR. As for the original processing: Nucleated cell counts per sample were estimated from amplification of reference gene primers within the assay. Sequence reads were collapsed and filtered to measure the absolute abundance of every unique TCRbeta CDR3 rearrangement. Productive Simpson clonality was computed per sample as the square root of Simpson's diversity index over productive rearrangements. TCRdb obtained this table from immuneACCESS and retained in-frame rearrangements with V and J assigned. These tables miss some clones; where compared with another copy, unresolved V genes account for less than half of the shortfall, and the remainder is unexplained. That table supplies the V and J calls and clone size; D and trimming were determined from the DNA. This sample comprises some 180,000 clones, about 85% of them detected only once. Of the sample, about 26% falls within the top ten clones.

In the prospective study, participants were about 18 to 95 years old, resided in about two dozen geographic areas of the United States, and were enrolled through a virtual design. In the prospective study, participants were assigned to cohorts based on the clinical history participants reported in a screening survey and a study questionnaire. In the prospective study, whole blood, serum and a nasopharyngeal or oropharyngeal swab were collected from each participant by mobile phlebotomists. Additional blood draws and questionnaires over an approximately 2-month period could optionally be provided by prospective study participants. Before DNA extraction, prospective study blood samples were shipped either frozen or at room temperature.

What was sequenced was PBMCs or T cells enriched from blood (not recorded which). The clonotype originates from a middle-aged woman in a cohort exposed to, infected with or recovered from COVID-19 (not recorded which). Recombination linked TRBV19 to TRBJ2-7; the D gene is possibly TRBD2, with 6 bases matching. The CDR3 region reads CASSLASSYEQYF. The nucleotide sequence is TGTGCCAGTAGTCTAGCGAGCTCCTACGAGCAGTACTTC.